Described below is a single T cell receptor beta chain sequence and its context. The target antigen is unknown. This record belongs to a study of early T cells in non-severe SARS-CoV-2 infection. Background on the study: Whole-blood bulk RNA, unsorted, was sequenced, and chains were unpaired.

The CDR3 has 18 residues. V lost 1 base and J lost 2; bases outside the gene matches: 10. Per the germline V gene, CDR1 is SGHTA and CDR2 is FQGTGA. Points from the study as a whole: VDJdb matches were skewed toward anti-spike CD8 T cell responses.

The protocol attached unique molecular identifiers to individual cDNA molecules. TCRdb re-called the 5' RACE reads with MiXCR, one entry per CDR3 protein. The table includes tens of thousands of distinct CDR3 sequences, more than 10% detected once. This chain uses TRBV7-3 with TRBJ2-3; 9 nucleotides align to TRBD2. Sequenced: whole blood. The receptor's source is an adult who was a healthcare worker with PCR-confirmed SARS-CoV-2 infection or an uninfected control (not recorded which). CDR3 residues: CASSLSGPSGTYTDTQYF. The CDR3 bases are TGTGCCAGCAGCTTAAGTGGTCCTAGCGGGACCTACACAGATACGCAGTATTTT.